Below are 27 T cell receptor beta chains sequenced from a single sample in a study of cytomegalovirus exposure and HLA in healthy donors. Libraries were prepared by immunoSEQ multiplex PCR; TCRdb keeps only in-frame clonotypes and omits some of them. Of fewer than 250,000 clones listed, about 87% are singletons. Material for sequencing was PBMCs. These receptors originate from a man aged 18 to 29 in good health and CMV-seronegative.

J is TRBJ1-5 and V is TRBV9; perhaps TRBD1 as D (5 bases). Germline V CDR1 and CDR2: SGDLS, YYNGEE. The CDR3 is 15 residues long. Between the trimmed V and J ends, which lost 4 bases and 3 bases, there was a span of 14 bases. This chain's CDR3 is CASSPQGLLNQPQHF. CDR3 in DNA: TGTGCCAGCAGCCCCCAGGGACTGCTCAATCAGCCCCAGCATTTT.

This clone was seen a single time. CDR3 nucleotides: TGCGCCAGCAGCTTGTCTCGACAGGGCGGAAACACCATATATTTT. Translated: CASSLSRQGGNTIYF. The rearrangement links TRBV5-1 to TRBJ1-3, with 7 bases that match TRBD1. The length of the CDR3 is 15 residues. Trimming took 1 base from V and 4 from J; bases not matched to a gene: 5. Germline V gives CDR1 SGHRS, CDR2 YFSETQ.

V is TRBV25-1 and J is TRBJ2-5; a possible D gene is TRBD2 (5 bases). This CDR3 contains 16 residues. Trimming took off 5 bases at V and 0 bases at J, with 16 bases between the two ends. Germline CDR1 is MGHDK and CDR2 is SYGVNS. The CDR3 nucleotides read TGTGCCAGCAGTCCGCCACCTGCGGGCTACCAAGAGACCCAGTACTTC. It codes for CASSPPPAGYQETQYF.

J is TRBJ2-5 and V is TRBV10-3; no reliable D call. V was trimmed by 2 bases and J by 3 bases, leaving 4 bases between them. The CDR3 is 12 amino acids. Germline-derived CDR1 and CDR2 are ENHRY and SYGVKD. DNA for the CDR3: TGTGCCATCAGTGAGCCAGAAGAGACCCAGTACTTC. Translated: CAISEPEETQYF.

The gene calls are TRBV5-1 and TRBJ2-5, with TRBD1 matching 10 bases. Germline values: CDR1 SGHRS, CDR2 YFSETQ. The junction had 7 bases not matched to a gene; V was cut back by 1 base and J by 7 bases. CDR3 length: 15 residues. CDR3 in amino acids: CASSLQRQGAGTQYF. The CDR3 DNA follows: TGCGCCAGCAGCTTGCAAAGACAGGGGGCCGGGACCCAGTACTTC.

CDR3 sequence reads: CASSKEGVPYNEQFF. The DNA for the CDR3 is TGTGCCAGCAGCAAGGAGGGAGTCCCCTACAATGAGCAGTTCTTC. V is TRBV4-2 and J is TRBJ2-1, with D tentatively TRBD2 (6 bases). The CDR3 extends over 15 amino acids. The germline CDR1 and CDR2 sequences are LGHNA and YNFKEQ. Trimming removed 5 bases from V and 2 bases from J, with 13 bases in between.

The V call is TRBV2, the J call TRBJ2-7, with 7 bases lining up with TRBD2. CDR3 length: 14 residues. Losses at the gene ends were 4 bases for V and 5 bases for J; bases not matched to a gene: 8. The germline V gene encodes CDR1 SNHLY and CDR2 FYNNEI. The CDR3 sequence is CASSVSGALHEQYF. CDR3 nucleotides: TGTGCCAGCAGTGTGAGCGGGGCCCTCCACGAGCAGTACTTC.

This clone showed up just a few times. The chain links TRBV7-9 to TRBJ2-7, with 7 bases lining up with TRBD1. This CDR3 has 14 residues. V trimming: 3 bases; J trimming: 2 bases; junction bases outside the gene matches: 4. CDR1 and CDR2 from the germline V gene are SEHNR and FQNEAQ (reference sequence). CDR3 coding DNA: TGTGCCAGCAGCTTCCGGACAGGACCCTACGAGCAGTACTTC. Its translation: CASSFRTGPYEQYF.

The chain combines TRBV28 with TRBJ2-1; perhaps TRBD1 as D (7 bases). The CDR3 sequence is 15 residues long. V was cut by 3 bases and J by 2 bases, with 11 bases left in between. The germline V gene has CDR1 MDHEN and CDR2 SYDVKM. CDR3 amino acids: CASSFRGRPYNEQFF. In DNA form, the CDR3 reads TGTGCCAGCAGTTTCAGGGGGAGGCCCTACAATGAGCAGTTCTTC. Looking up the rest from reference TRBV28 and TRBJ2-1 gives the full variable domain: DVKVTQSSRYLVKRTGEKVFLECVQDMDHENMFWYRQDPGLGLRLIYFSYDVKMKEKGDIPEGYSVSREKKERFSLILESASTNQTSMYLCASSFRGRPYNEQFFGPGTRLTVL.

CDR3 bases: TGTGCCAGCTCACCATGGGAACAGGGACGACTCTCTGGAAACACCATATATTTT. Protein sequence: CASSPWEQGRLSGNTIYF. The J gene is TRBJ1-3, the V gene TRBV18, with D possibly TRBD1 on 6 matching bases. V shed 2 bases and J shed 0 bases, with 17 bases lying between them. CDR1 KGHSH and CDR2 LQKENI come from the germline V gene. This CDR3 spans 18 amino acids.

The V call is TRBV7-8, the J call TRBJ2-7; the D is unclear. Germline CDR1 SGHVS, CDR2 FQNEAQ. Between the trimmed V and J ends, which lost 6 bases and 3 bases, there was a span of 12 bases. The CDR3 totals 13 residues. In DNA, the CDR3 is TGTGCCAGCAGACCAGGAATCAACTACGAGCAGTACTTC. Its translation: CASRPGINYEQYF.

This clone showed up just once. The chain links TRBV28 to TRBJ2-4, with a weak D call TRBD1 (6 bases). Trimming took 3 bases from V and 0 from J, leaving 9 bases between them. This CDR3 spans 15 amino acids. CDR1 MDHEN and CDR2 SYDVKM come from the germline V gene. CDR3 sequence reads: CASSLGHPAKNIQYF. The DNA of the CDR3 is TGTGCCAGCAGTTTGGGACACCCAGCCAAAAACATTCAGTACTTC.

The chain uses TRBV7-3 and TRBJ2-5; TRBD1 matches at 8 bases. The germline V gene has CDR1 SGHTA and CDR2 FQGTGA. The CDR3 is 15 amino acids. With 2 bases clipped from V and 2 bases from J, the junction kept 4 bases outside the gene matches. The CDR3 coding sequence is TGTGCCAGCAGCTTATTAGGGACAGGACAAGAGACCCAGTACTTC. This gives the protein CASSLLGTGQETQYF.

The chain joins TRBV29-1 to TRBJ2-5; 8 bases are a match to TRBD1. The CDR3 runs 12 residues. J gave up 4 bases and V 7 bases, and 5 bases lay outside the gene matches. Germline V gives CDR1 SQVTM, CDR2 ANQGSEA. CDR3 sequence (DNA): TGCAGCGCGGCAGGGGGCAGAGAGACCCAGTACTTC. It encodes CSAAGGRETQYF.

The genes are TRBV27 and TRBJ2-3; maybe TRBD2 (6 bases). This CDR3 is built from 15 residues. V lost 5 bases, J lost 5 bases, and 17 bases lay in between. Germline-derived CDR1 and CDR2 are MNHEY and SMNVEV (reference sequence). CDR3 sequence (DNA): TGTGCCAGCAGTCCACCGCGGAGGGCGGGAGATACGCAGTATTTT. Protein product: CASSPPRRAGDTQYF.

The rearrangement joins TRBV7-2 to TRBJ1-2, with a weak D call TRBD1 (5 bases). Germline V CDR1 and CDR2: SGHTA, FQGNSA. The CDR3 extends over 16 amino acids. Trimming cost V 2 bases and J 4 bases, with 17 bases left between them. CDR3 region: CASSLSHRRGSYGYTF. As DNA, the CDR3 is TGTGCCAGCAGCTTATCGCATCGGAGGGGATCCTATGGCTACACCTTC.

The gene calls are TRBV7-2 and TRBJ1-2; the match to TRBD1 covers 10 bases. This CDR3 region has 13 residues. V trimming: 4 bases; J trimming: 6 bases; junction bases outside the gene matches: 2. CDR1 and CDR2 (germline): SGHTA, FQGNSA. In DNA, the CDR3 is TGTGCCAGCAGCTCGGACAGGGGGAATGGCTACACCTTC. This translates into CASSSDRGNGYTF.

V usage is TRBV27 and J usage is TRBJ2-5, with TRBD2 identical over 10 bases. The ends lost 5 bases at V and 5 bases at J; junction bases unmatched: 5. The CDR3 has 14 residues. CDR1 and CDR2 from the germline V gene are MNHEY and SMNVEV (reference sequence). This CDR3 reads CASSPLAGGETQYF. The CDR3 DNA reads TGTGCCAGCAGTCCCTTAGCGGGAGGCGAGACCCAGTACTTC.

This clone was seen a single time. V gene TRBV28 combines with J gene TRBJ2-7; 7 bases map to TRBD2. Germline loops: CDR1 MDHEN, CDR2 SYDVKM. The junction had 14 bases not matched to a gene; V was cut back by 0 bases and J by 0 bases. The CDR3 loop spans 19 amino acids. CDR3 sequence reads: CASSLWSPPLAVPSYEQYF. The CDR3 DNA reads as TGTGCCAGCAGTTTATGGTCCCCCCCGCTAGCGGTACCCTCCTACGAGCAGTACTTC.

This chain connects TRBV11-2 to TRBJ2-6, with D uncertain. Germline CDR1 is SGHAT and CDR2 is FQNNGV. Trimming stripped 2 bases from V and 9 bases from J, with 11 bases between. CDR3 length equals 14 residues. This chain's CDR3 is CASSLQNNYNVLTF. CDR3 coding DNA: TGTGCCAGCAGCTTACAGAACAACTACAACGTCCTGACTTTC. Combining the CDR3 with reference TRBV11-2 and TRBJ2-6 gives the whole variable domain EAGVAQSPRYKIIEKRQSVAFWCNPISGHATLYWYQQILGQGPKLLIQFQNNGVVDDSQLPKDRFSAERLKGVDSTLKIQPAKLEDSAVYLCASSLQNNYNVLTFGAGSRLTVL.

The J gene is TRBJ1-2, the V gene TRBV20-1; no clear D gene. This CDR3 has 11 residues. Germline CDR1 reads DFQATT; CDR2 reads SNEGSKA (reference sequence). V was shortened by 5 bases and J by 6 bases, with 10 bases between the two germline ends. CDR3 DNA: TGCAGTGCTCTTATTCGGGATGGCTACACCTTC. Translated, it gives CSALIRDGYTF.

The chain has TRBV5-6 and TRBJ2-3; 12 bases map to TRBD2. This CDR3 region has 16 residues. V shed 1 base and J 4 bases; nucleotides not matched to a gene: 4. The V gene's germline CDR1 is SGHDT and CDR2 YYEEEE. Written as DNA, the CDR3 is TGTGCCAGCAGCTTGCTCCTAGCGGGAGGGCCAGATACGCAGTATTTT. It yields the protein CASSLLLAGGPDTQYF.

The V call is TRBV11-2, the J call TRBJ2-1; D unclear. This CDR3 is built from 12 residues. The V and J ends lost 0 bases and 10 bases respectively, with 7 bases between them. In germline, CDR1 is SGHAT, CDR2 FQNNGV. The CDR3 DNA reads TGTGCCAGCAGCTTAGATCGGAGCGAGCAGTTCTTC. Amino acid sequence: CASSLDRSEQFF.

This chain uses TRBV19 with TRBJ2-5, with 11 bases that match TRBD1. There are 13 residues in the CDR3. The ends lost 6 bases at V and 7 bases at J; junction bases unmatched: 4. CDR1 and CDR2 from the germline V gene are LNHDA and SQIVND (reference sequence). CDR3 loop: CASSRDRGVTQYF. CDR3 nucleotides: TGTGCCAGTAGCCGGGACAGGGGGGTGACCCAGTACTTC.

The J gene is TRBJ1-6, the V gene TRBV5-6; D call uncertain. Germline CDR1 is SGHDT and CDR2 is YYEEEE. The V end was cut by 1 base, the J end by 12 bases, with 17 bases between. The CDR3 is 15 residues long. The CDR3 reads CASSLRFATPRPLHF. The CDR3 region has the DNA TGTGCCAGCAGCTTGAGGTTCGCGACACCACGACCCCTCCACTTT.

The chain links TRBV6-6 to TRBJ2-7; possible D gene TRBD2, 6 bases. CDR1 MNHNY and CDR2 SVGAGI come from the germline V gene (reference sequence). With 7 bases removed from V and 3 bases from J, the gap between germline ends came to 22 bases. This CDR3 has 16 amino acids. CDR3 in DNA: TGTGCCAGCAACAACAACTTCGACCGGGACTTCTACGAGCAGTACTTC. Encoded protein: CASNNNFDRDFYEQYF.

This chain connects TRBV2 to TRBJ2-1, with 7 bases matching TRBD2. The germline gives CDR1 SNHLY, CDR2 FYNNEI. Trimming removed 3 bases from V and 3 bases from J; junction bases left unmatched: 8. The CDR3 is made up of 16 amino acids. The CDR3 DNA reads as TGTGCCAGCAGTGATCTTAGGGCTAGCGGCTACAATGAGCAGTTCTTC. It yields the protein CASSDLRASGYNEQFF.